These 15 T cell receptor beta chains share one sample of origin, sequenced in a study of technical replicates of blood from a few donors. The data were produced by immunoSEQ multiplex PCR, yet TCRdb's version contains in-frame clones alone and is incomplete. The table records around 72,000 clones, roughly 92% of them present only once. The specimen was PBMCs. The source is a human donor in good health. Some clones in this sample may be carry-over from other donors' samples.

The J gene is TRBJ1-2, the V gene TRBV28, with TRBD1 as a possible D gene (6 bases). CDR1 MDHEN and CDR2 SYDVKM come from the germline V gene. The V end lost 2 bases, the J end lost 5 bases, and 6 bases lay between the germline ends. CDR3 length equals 12 residues. The CDR3 here is CASSLGQYGYTF. The CDR3 DNA is TGTGCCAGCAGTTTAGGACAGTATGGCTACACCTTC.

This clone was recorded only once. The chain combines TRBV5-1 with TRBJ2-3; TRBD2 aligns across 14 bases. Unmatched junction bases numbered 6, after V lost 4 bases and J lost 2 bases. CDR3 length: 17 amino acids. Germline CDR1 SGHRS, CDR2 YFSETQ. DNA for the CDR3: TGCGCCAGCAGCCCCCGGACTAGCGGGGGGAACACAGATACGCAGTATTTT. Translation: CASSPRTSGGNTDTQYF.

The chain recombines TRBV5-1 with TRBJ2-7, with 9 bases fitting TRBD1. Germline loops: CDR1 SGHRS, CDR2 YFSETQ. The ends lost 0 bases at V and 5 bases at J; junction bases unmatched: 12. The CDR3 is made up of 17 amino acids. CDR3 sequence: CASSLGAGTGLIHEQYF. The CDR3 DNA sequence: TGCGCCAGCAGCTTGGGGGCCGGGACAGGGCTTATCCACGAGCAGTACTTC.

The V and J genes are TRBV30 and TRBJ2-5; 7 bases fit TRBD2. The germline gives CDR1 GTSNPN, CDR2 SVGIG (reference sequence). This CDR3 has 14 residues. V lost 3 bases, J lost 5 bases, and 9 bases stayed unmatched. The CDR3 coding sequence is TGTGCCTGGAGCGCGGCGGGGGTGCGGGAGACCCAGTACTTC. It yields the protein CAWSAAGVRETQYF.

This clone was seen a single time. Here the CDR3 DNA reads TGCAGCGCCCGGCGGGCGGGGGAGAACACCGGGGAGCTGTTTTTT. Its translation: CSARRAGENTGELFF. The chain couples TRBV29-1 to TRBJ2-2; 7 bases map to TRBD2. Unmatched junction bases numbered 9, after V lost 7 bases and J lost 1 base. Looked up from germline, CDR1 is SQVTM and CDR2 is ANQGSEA. The CDR3 loop spans 15 amino acids.

By sample share, this clone is large. The chain is built from TRBV11-2 and TRBJ2-1; TRBD2 matches 14 bases. The CDR3 has 19 residues. V lost 5 bases, J lost 12 bases, and 21 bases stayed unmatched. CDR1 and CDR2 from the germline V gene are SGHAT and FQNNGV. CDR3 bases: TGTGCCAGCAGCGATAGTTGGGGTATTAGGACTAGCGGGGGGAAGGGGCAGTTCTTC. This translates into CASSDSWGIRTSGGKGQFF. Drawing the rest from reference TRBV11-2 and TRBJ2-1, the complete variable domain is EAGVAQSPRYKIIEKRQSVAFWCNPISGHATLYWYQQILGQGPKLLIQFQNNGVVDDSQLPKDRFSAERLKGVDSTLKIQPAKLEDSAVYLCASSDSWGIRTSGGKGQFFGPGTRLTVL.

The V call is TRBV21-1, the J call TRBJ2-6; the table's D call, TRBD1, was not checked against the DNA. TRBV21-1 counts as a pseudogene. The CDR3 is 16 residues long. The CDR3 region has the DNA TGTGCCAGCAGGACAGGATCCTGGGCTGGGGCCAACGTCCTGACTTTC. It specifies CASRTGSWAGANVLTF.

This sequence joins TRBV29-1 and TRBJ1-2; possible D gene TRBD1, 6 bases. With 5 bases removed from V and 8 bases from J, the gap between germline ends came to 18 bases. The CDR3 is 13 residues long. Germline assignment: CDR1 SQVTM and CDR2 ANQGSEA. The DNA of the CDR3 is TGCAGCGTTTCCGACAGGCTAAATTGGGGCTACACCTTC. It codes for CSVSDRLNWGYTF.

This chain links TRBV19 with TRBJ1-3; D not certain. There are 14 residues in the CDR3. Germline V gene lookup returns CDR1 LNHDA and CDR2 SQIVND (reference sequence). Trimming took 5 bases from V and 0 from J, leaving 8 bases between them. In DNA, the CDR3 is TGTGCCAGTAGTTCCGAGATCTCTGGAAACACCATATATTTT. As protein: CASSSEISGNTIYF.

This sequence joins TRBV7-2 and TRBJ2-2; D is undetermined. The CDR3 is 13 amino acids. Germline CDR1 is SGHTA and CDR2 is FQGNSA. V was shortened by 2 bases and J by 5 bases, with 6 bases between the two germline ends. CDR3 loop: CASSLPTTGELFF. CDR3 in DNA: TGTGCCAGCAGCTTACCGACAACCGGGGAGCTGTTTTTT.

The chain employs TRBV5-6 and TRBJ2-6; TRBD1 might be the D (6 bases). Trimming removed 0 bases from V and 3 bases from J, with 13 bases in between. The germline gives CDR1 SGHDT, CDR2 YYEEEE. This CDR3 is 17 amino acids long. The CDR3 nucleotides are TGTGCCAGCAGCTTGGGACCAGGGGTTAGTGGGGCCAACGTCCTGACTTTC. Amino acids: CASSLGPGVSGANVLTF.

This clone was seen once. The rearrangement links TRBV7-3 to TRBJ2-3; D not resolved. The V and J ends lost 4 bases and 4 bases respectively, with 15 bases between them. Germline V gene sequence: CDR1 SGHTA, CDR2 FQGTGA. This CDR3 comprises 15 residues. Here the CDR3 DNA reads TGTGCCAGCAGCTCAAGTAGATATTCCCCAGATACGCAGTATTTT. Protein sequence: CASSSSRYSPDTQYF. Variable domain in full (rest from reference TRBV7-3 and TRBJ2-3): GAGVSQTPSNKVTEKGKYVELRCDPISGHTALYWYRQSLGQGPEFLIYFQGTGAADDSGLPNDRFFAVRPEGSVSTLKIQRTERGDSAVYLCASSSSRYSPDTQYFGPGTRLTVL.

V and J are TRBV9 and TRBJ2-1; D is perhaps TRBD2 (5 bases). The CDR3 runs 15 residues. Trimming cost V 1 base and J 6 bases, with 14 bases left between them. Germline values: CDR1 SGDLS, CDR2 YYNGEE. The CDR3 DNA reads TGTGCCAGCAGCGTATTGGAGGTTGCCTTCAATGAGCAGTTCTTC. It yields the protein CASSVLEVAFNEQFF.

This chain connects TRBV5-1 to TRBJ1-2, with D maybe TRBD1 (5 bases). Per the germline V gene, CDR1 is SGHRS and CDR2 is YFSETQ. The CDR3 length is 14 residues. V lost 3 bases and J 4 bases, leaving 13 bases between the germline ends. The CDR3 protein is CASSSDTGGYGYTF. The CDR3 DNA reads as TGCGCCAGCAGCTCGGACACCGGGGGCTATGGCTACACCTTC.

V gene TRBV6-5 combines with J gene TRBJ1-1; D remains unclear. Germline CDR1 is MNHEY and CDR2 is SVGAGI. Trimming stripped 5 bases from V and 0 bases from J, with 7 bases between. The CDR3 contains 13 residues. CDR3 sequence: CASSVDLNTEAFF. In nucleotides, the CDR3 is TGTGCCAGCAGTGTGGACTTGAACACTGAAGCTTTCTTT.